This T cell receptor (beta chain) was profiled in a study of blood T cell repertoires in COVID-19. Looking at the study overall: Samples came from the United States, Italy and Spain, spanning acute and convalescent COVID-19. T cells, B-cell-depleted T cells, or PBMCs supplied cDNA or gDNA.

Original data processing: Quantification of nucleated cells was approximated via reference gene primer amplification. The assay was immunoSEQ multiplex PCR, and TCRdb's table has in-frame clones only and misses some. V, J and clone size were drawn from that table, and D and trimming were deduced from the DNA. The table has roughly 300,000 clones, approximately 87% seen once. Germline V gene lookup returns CDR1 MGHRA and CDR2 YSYEKL. The V gene lost 0 bases and the J gene lost 0 bases, with 9 bases spanning the gap. This CDR3 region has 16 residues. The TCR was taken from a woman in her forties who had recovered from COVID-19. The V and J genes are TRBV4-1 and TRBJ1-3; D is possibly TRBD1 (6 bases). Source material: peripheral blood. CDR3 residues: CASSQDRTVSGNTIYF. CDR3 sequence (DNA): TGCGCCAGCAGCCAAGACAGGACAGTCTCTGGAAACACCATATATTTT.